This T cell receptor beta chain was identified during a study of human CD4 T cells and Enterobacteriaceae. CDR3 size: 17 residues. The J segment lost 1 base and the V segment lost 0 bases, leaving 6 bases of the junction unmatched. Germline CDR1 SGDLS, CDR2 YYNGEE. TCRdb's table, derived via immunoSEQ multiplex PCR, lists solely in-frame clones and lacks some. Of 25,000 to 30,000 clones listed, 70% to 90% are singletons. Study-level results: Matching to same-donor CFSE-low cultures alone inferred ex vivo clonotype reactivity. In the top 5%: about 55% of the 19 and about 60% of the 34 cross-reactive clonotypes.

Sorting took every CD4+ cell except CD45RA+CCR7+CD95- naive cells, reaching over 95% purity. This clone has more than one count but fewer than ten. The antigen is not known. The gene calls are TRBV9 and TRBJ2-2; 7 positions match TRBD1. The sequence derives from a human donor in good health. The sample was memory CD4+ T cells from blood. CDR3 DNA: TGTGCCAGCAGCGTAGCGGGGCACAGGGGGAACACCGGGGAGCTGTTTTTT. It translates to CASSVAGHRGNTGELFF.